One sample yielded the 20 T cell receptor beta chains listed below, sequenced in a study of regulatory T cells in long-lasting Graves disease. Noted time point: newly diagnosed GD, antithyroid drugs for less than 3 months. PBMC RNA served as the TCR library source. Through Arm-PCR of CDR3 regions and iRepertoire HTBI primers, TCR beta libraries were built. In TCRdb, the multiplex PCR reads were re-called with MiXCR into one record per CDR3 protein. The sample holds hundreds of thousands of distinct CDR3 sequences, roughly 16% seen once. Sequencing was performed on peripheral blood mononuclear cells (PBMCs), taken at new diagnosis, from a patient treated with antithyroid drugs. These receptors all come from a female donor with Graves disease.

Ten or more counts support this clonotype. The chain is built from TRBV12-3 or TRBV12-4 and TRBJ1-1; the D is unclear. Trimming pared 5 bases from V and 8 bases from J, leaving 12 bases between. The CDR3 sequence is 12 residues long. The CDR3 here is CASSLSLPEAFF. The CDR3 nucleotides read TGTGCCAGCAGTCTATCTCTTCCGGAAGCTTTCTTT.

This clonotype was observed many times. The chain has TRBV12-3 or TRBV12-4 and TRBJ1-1; no reliable D call. This CDR3 is built from 13 residues. The V end lost 3 bases, the J end lost 6 bases, and 11 bases lay between the germline ends. CDR3 coding DNA: TGTGCCAGCAGTTTTGGTGGTGCGTCTGAAGCTTTCTTT. Translation gives CASSFGGASEAFF.

Many counts were recorded for this clonotype. The V call is TRBV5-5, the J call TRBJ2-3, with TRBD2 matching 7 bases. CDR3 size: 13 residues. The junction had 4 bases not matched to a gene; V was cut back by 4 bases and J by 5 bases. CDR1 and CDR2 from the germline V gene are SGHKS and YYEKEE (reference sequence). The CDR3 region has the DNA TGTGCCAGCAGCGCGGGGGTGAGAGATACGCAGTATTTT. Translation: CASSAGVRDTQYF.

This clonotype was counted ten times or more. V gene TRBV30 combines with J gene TRBJ2-7; D not resolved. Trimming took off 5 bases at V and 4 bases at J, with 3 bases between the two ends. This CDR3 has 9 amino acids. Germline CDR1 and CDR2: GTSNPN and SVGIG (reference sequence). The CDR3 coding sequence is TGTGCCTGGTTTTACGAGCAGTACTTC. It specifies CAWFYEQYF.

This rearrangement joins TRBV28 to TRBJ2-5, with 9 nucleotides matching TRBD1. CDR3 size: 16 residues. J lost 1 base, V lost 8 bases, and 11 bases had no gene match. Germline CDR1 is MDHEN and CDR2 is SYDVKM. CDR3 DNA: TGTGCCAGCGGGAGTTTAACAGGGGGCCCCCAAGAGACCCAGTACTTC. The encoded protein is CASGSLTGGPQETQYF. Full variable domain (rest looked up from reference TRBV28 and TRBJ2-5): DVKVTQSSRYLVKRTGEKVFLECVQDMDHENMFWYRQDPGLGLRLIYFSYDVKMKEKGDIPEGYSVSREKKERFSLILESASTNQTSMYLCASGSLTGGPQETQYFGPGTRLLVL.

This clonotype was recorded at least ten times. The chain recombines TRBV27 with TRBJ2-7; 11 positions agree with TRBD1. The CDR3 sequence is 15 residues long. The ends lost 5 bases at V and 2 bases at J; junction bases unmatched: 5. Germline V gives CDR1 MNHEY, CDR2 SMNVEV (reference sequence). The CDR3 spells CASSHGQGATYEQYF. CDR3 coding DNA: TGTGCCAGCAGTCACGGACAGGGGGCGACCTACGAGCAGTACTTC.

There are many counts of this clonotype. The rearrangement uses TRBV3-1 and TRBJ1-6; 9 nucleotides align to TRBD1. CDR3 length: 13 amino acids. CDR1 and CDR2 (germline): LGHDT, YNNKEL (reference sequence). J lost 7 bases, V lost 8 bases, and 3 bases had no gene match. The DNA for the CDR3 is TGTGCCAGCCGACAGGGGGTGAATTCACCCCTCCACTTT. It translates to CASRQGVNSPLHF. Variable domain in full (rest from reference TRBV3-1 and TRBJ1-6): DTAVSQTPKYLVTQMGNDKSIKCEQNLGHDTMYWYKQDSKKFLKIMFSYNNKELIINETVPNRFSPKSPDKAHLNLHINSLELGDSAVYFCASRQGVNSPLHFGNGTRLTVT.

In regard to this clonotype: A clone one base away is much larger, so this may be a read error. The chain links TRBV3-1 to TRBJ2-1; D gene unclear. The J call may be mistaken, given a closer DNA end match to TRBJ1-1. CDR3 size: 11 residues. Germline lookup yields CDR1 LGHDT and CDR2 YNNKEL (reference sequence). The chain's CDR3 is CASSQDPDAFF. In nucleotides, the CDR3 is TGTGCCAGCAGCCAAGATCCGGACGCTTTCTTT.

This clonotype has at least ten counts. The V gene is TRBV7-3, the J gene TRBJ2-1; D remains ambiguous. The V and J ends lost 5 bases and 1 base respectively, with 15 bases between them. Germline V gives CDR1 SGHTA, CDR2 FQGTGA. The CDR3 totals 16 residues. Here the CDR3 reads CASSQVLRPSYNEQFF. CDR3 bases: TGTGCCAGCAGCCAAGTCCTGCGCCCTTCCTACAATGAGCAGTTCTTC.

This clonotype was seen ten or more times. This chain joins TRBV6-2 or TRBV6-3 and TRBJ2-6, with D possibly matching TRBD1 (5 bases). CDR1 MNHEY and CDR2 SVGEGT come from the germline V gene. V lost 6 bases and J lost 0, with 6 bases in between. The length of the CDR3 is 14 residues. The CDR3 DNA sequence: TGTGCCAGCAGCGGACACTCTGGGGCCAACGTCCTGACTTTC. Translating gives CASSGHSGANVLTF.

This clonotype was picked up a small number of times. The rearrangement links TRBV5-1 to TRBJ1-2; 8 bases are a match to TRBD1. This CDR3 contains 15 residues. The ends lost 3 bases at V and 3 bases at J; junction bases unmatched: 7. Per germline, CDR1 SGHRS and CDR2 YFSETQ. CDR3 nucleotide sequence: TGCGCCAGCAGCTCCTCAGGGACAGGAGACTATGGCTACACCTTC. This gives the protein CASSSSGTGDYGYTF.

A remark on this clonotype: At one of its ends the junction is not consistent with the germline gene, which may arise from a read error. The chain has TRBV19 and TRBJ1-3; TRBD1 is a possible D gene (6 bases). Per germline, CDR1 LNHDA and CDR2 SQIVND (reference sequence). This CDR3 has 15 residues. CDR3 sequence: CASSTNGITWGQSDF. CDR3 coding DNA: TGTGCCAGTTCTACAAACGGGATAACATGGGGGCAATCGGATTTT.

This clonotype was observed many times. The V and J genes are TRBV13 and TRBJ1-2, with D tentatively TRBD1 (6 bases). Trimming pared 1 base from V and 7 bases from J, leaving 10 bases between. From germline, CDR1 is PRHDT and CDR2 FYEKMQ (reference sequence). There are 13 residues in the CDR3. The CDR3 sequence is CASSLEKGGGYTF. The DNA of the CDR3 is TGTGCCAGCAGCTTAGAGAAGGGGGGTGGCTACACCTTC.

This rearrangement joins TRBV28 to TRBJ1-3; D is possibly TRBD1 (5 bases). CDR1 MDHEN and CDR2 SYDVKM come from the germline V gene. The CDR3 covers 14 residues. V dropped 6 bases and J dropped 4 bases, with 13 bases sitting between them. This chain's CDR3 is CASRVAGTGNTIYF. Here the CDR3 DNA reads TGTGCCAGCAGAGTCGCAGGGACCGGAAACACCATATATTTT.

This clonotype has ten or more counts. The chain uses TRBV30 and TRBJ2-2; D remains unclear. The CDR3 length is 11 residues. The V and J ends lost 8 bases and 3 bases respectively, with 7 bases between them. Germline lookup yields CDR1 GTSNPN and CDR2 SVGIG (reference sequence). CDR3 amino acids: CALAHTGELFF. The CDR3 DNA is TGTGCCCTTGCGCACACCGGGGAGCTGTTTTTT.

This clonotype was detected ten times or more. This chain links TRBV9 with TRBJ1-1; D is unclear. Per the germline V gene, CDR1 is SGDLS and CDR2 is YYNGEE. The CDR3 has 15 amino acids. Deletions cut 0 bases from V and 4 bases from J, with 13 bases between. The CDR3 coding sequence is TGTGCCAGCAGCGTAGCGGTGGGAAGATCCACTGAAGCTTTCTTT. Its protein is CASSVAVGRSTEAFF.

This clonotype was seen repeatedly, ten times or more. The chain combines TRBV12-3 or TRBV12-4 with TRBJ1-2, with D unclear. Trimming stripped 3 bases from V and 7 bases from J, with 12 bases between. The CDR3 is made up of 13 amino acids. The CDR3: CASSFGLRGGYTF. In nucleotides, the CDR3 is TGTGCCAGCAGTTTTGGGTTGCGGGGTGGCTACACCTTC.

This clonotype was found many times. The rearrangement joins TRBV27 to TRBJ2-5; 11 bases are shared with TRBD2. There are 15 residues in the CDR3. Germline V lookup: CDR1 MNHEY, CDR2 SMNVEV (reference sequence). With 6 bases clipped from V and 2 bases from J, the junction kept 5 bases outside the gene matches. This chain's CDR3 is CASSLGLAAQETQYF. The CDR3 DNA sequence: TGTGCCAGCAGCTTGGGACTAGCGGCTCAAGAGACCCAGTACTTC.

Written as DNA, the CDR3 is TGTGCCAGCAGTTTGCTAGAGGAGCAGTTCTTC. Its protein product is CASSLLEEQFF. The chain links TRBV27 to TRBJ2-1; D is ambiguous. Germline lookup yields CDR1 MNHEY and CDR2 SMNVEV (reference sequence). The CDR3 sequence is 11 residues long. The ends were cut back, 3 bases at V and 10 bases at J, with 7 bases in the middle.

This rearrangement joins TRBV12-3 or TRBV12-4 to TRBJ2-4, with D possibly TRBD2 on 5 matching bases. The V and J ends lost 5 bases and 0 bases respectively, with 17 bases between them. This CDR3 is 17 amino acids long. CDR3 protein: CASSKRHLKVAKNIQYF. CDR3 bases: TGTGCCAGCAGTAAGCGGCACCTGAAAGTAGCCAAAAACATTCAGTACTTC.